This is a list of T cell receptor beta chains from one sample in a study of blood T cell repertoires in COVID-19. Some clones are missing from TCRdb's copy, which holds only in-frame ones; the method was immunoSEQ multiplex PCR. The sample consists of more than 85,000 clones, roughly 88% of them appearing once. Sequencing input: peripheral blood. These receptors all come from a man aged 50 or older with COVID-19, enrolled during active disease. The CDR3 runs from the conserved cysteine through the conserved F or W. A D gene is named only where the DNA matches it firmly. Size is stated for part of the rows, as once, few or many counts, or as a class when the clone is expanded.

TGTGCCAGCAGAGCGCGGGAGATAACAGATACGCAGTATTTT	CASRAREITDTQYF	TRBD2	TRBV7-9	TRBJ2-3	.
TGTGCCAGCAGTTACGTCGCCGGGAGAAGTTATAACTATGGCTACACCTTC	CASSYVAGRSYNYGYTF	.	TRBV6-2/TRBV6-3	TRBJ1-2	.
TGTGCCAGCAGCTTGGGGGCAGGGATCCCCGGGGAGCTGTTTTTT	CASSLGAGIPGELFF	.	TRBV5-4	TRBJ2-2	.
TGCAGTGCTAGTCCGCAGGGGCCTAGCTATGGCTACACCTTC	CSASPQGPSYGYTF	.	TRBV20-1	TRBJ1-2	.
TGTGCCAGCAGCTTGGGGGGGACTAGCGGATTCACAGATACGCAGTATTTT	CASSLGGTSGFTDTQYF	TRBD2	TRBV5-4	TRBJ2-3	.
TGTGCCAGCAGCTCTCAACAAAACTATGGCTACACCTTC	CASSSQQNYGYTF	.	TRBV14	TRBJ1-2	.
TGCGCCAGCAGCCAAGGGACAGGGACGGGAGCTTTCTTT	CASSQGTGTGAFF	TRBD1	TRBV4-1	TRBJ1-1	.
TGTGCCAGCAGCTTAAGGGGGGGGCTCGACGAGCAGTACTTC	CASSLRGGLDEQYF	.	TRBV7-6	TRBJ2-7	.
TGTGCCAGCAGCCCCAGGACAGTTAACACCGGGGAGCTGTTTTTT	CASSPRTVNTGELFF	.	TRBV4-2	TRBJ2-2	.
TGTGCCAGCAGTTCGACAGGGACGAAATTTTACGAGCAGTACTTC	CASSSTGTKFYEQYF	TRBD1	TRBV6-5	TRBJ2-7	.
TGTGCCAGCAGCCAGATAGATAATTCACCCCTCCACTTT	CASSQIDNSPLHF	.	TRBV3-1/TRBV3-2	TRBJ1-6	.
TGTGCCAGTACCCCGGACAGGGGTAACTATGGCTACACCTTC	CASTPDRGNYGYTF	TRBD1	TRBV19	TRBJ1-2	.
TGTGCCAGCAGTTACCGAGCCGTCGGGAGCACCGGGGAGCTGTTTTTT	CASSYRAVGSTGELFF	.	TRBV6-5	TRBJ2-2	.
TGTGCCAGCAGCATTCGATGGACAGTCATTGATAGCAATCAGCCCCAGCATTTT	CASSIRWTVIDSNQPQHF	.	TRBV21-1	TRBJ1-5	.
TGTGCCACCAGTGATGGGACACTCTCCTACGAGCAGTACTTC	CATSDGTLSYEQYF	.	TRBV24-1	TRBJ2-7	.
TGCGCCAGCAGCTTGGATGCTGATCGGGGTACCGGGGAGCTGTTTTTT	CASSLDADRGTGELFF	.	TRBV5-1	TRBJ2-2	once
TGTGCCAGCAGCTTACCCCTTGGACAGAGGGAGACCCAGTACTTC	CASSLPLGQRETQYF	.	TRBV11-2	TRBJ2-5	.
TGTGCCAGCAGCAGGACTAGCGGGGGGCACTACGAGCAGTACTTC	CASSRTSGGHYEQYF	TRBD2	TRBV7-8	TRBJ2-7	.
TGTGCCAGCAGCTTTCGAAATCTACGCTCCTATAATTCACCCCTCCACTTT	CASSFRNLRSYNSPLHF	.	TRBV5-6	TRBJ1-6	.
TGTGCCAGCAGTTACTCGTATGGGACAGCGAGCGGGGAGCTGTTTTTT	CASSYSYGTASGELFF	TRBD1	TRBV6-6	TRBJ2-2	.
TGTGCCTGGAGTACAAGGGAGAATCAGCCCCAGCATTTT	CAWSTRENQPQHF	.	TRBV30	TRBJ1-5	.
TGTGCCAGCAGCCCCCGGGGGGACAATGAGCAGTTCTTC	CASSPRGDNEQFF	TRBD2	TRBV2	TRBJ2-1	.
TGTGCCAGCAGGGGCAGGGCGAGGAATGAGCAGTTCTTC	CASRGRARNEQFF	.	TRBV13	TRBJ2-1	.
TGTGCCATCAGTGAGTCATCCATCACTGAAGCTTTCTTT	CAISESSITEAFF	.	TRBV10-3	TRBJ1-1	once
TGTGCCAGCAGCCCCCAAGCCGGGACACACTACGAGCAGTACTTC	CASSPQAGTHYEQYF	.	TRBV14	TRBJ2-7	.
TGCAGTGCTAGTCGTAGCGGGATTACCTACGAGCAGTACTTC	CSASRSGITYEQYF	TRBD2	TRBV20-1	TRBJ2-7	.
TGTGCCAGCAGCTTGGCGTGGGGGGGGACTGAAGCTTTCTTT	CASSLAWGGTEAFF	.	TRBV5-4	TRBJ1-1	once
TGTGCCAGCAGCCCGGCGGGGTTGGGACAGCCCCAGCATTTT	CASSPAGLGQPQHF	.	TRBV7-9	TRBJ1-5	.
TGTGCCAGCAGTTACGCTAGCTCCTACGAGCAGTACTTC	CASSYASSYEQYF	.	TRBV6-6	TRBJ2-7	.
TGTGCCAGCAGCCAAGAAGGTCTAGCGGGGGAGCTCTACAATGAGCAGTTCTTC	CASSQEGLAGELYNEQFF	TRBD2	TRBV3-1/TRBV3-2	TRBJ2-1	.
TGTGCCAGCAGCTTAGGTTCTTGGCTCGGAGTCACTGAAGCTTTCTTT	CASSLGSWLGVTEAFF	.	TRBV11-2	TRBJ1-1	.
TGTGCCTGGAGTCGCAGGGGGCCTGAAAAACTGTTTTTT	CAWSRRGPEKLFF	TRBD1	TRBV30	TRBJ1-4	.
TGTGCCAGCAGCTTTTTGACTAGCGGGAACACCGGGGAGCTGTTTTTT	CASSFLTSGNTGELFF	TRBD2	TRBV5-4	TRBJ2-2	.
TGTGCCACCCTACGATCGGGGGGGTCTAAGACCGGGGAGCTGTTTTTT	CATLRSGGSKTGELFF	TRBD2	TRBV6-6	TRBJ2-2	.
TGTGCCATCGGGGAGGTGGGTTACAATCAGCCCCAGCATTTT	CAIGEVGYNQPQHF	.	TRBV10-3	TRBJ1-5	.
TGTGCCATTTCCCCTCAGGGAGGCACTGAAGCTTTCTTT	CAISPQGGTEAFF	.	TRBV6-5	TRBJ1-1	few
TGTGCCAGCAGTTCCCTGGACAAGGCTCCTCAGCCCCAGCATTTT	CASSSLDKAPQPQHF	.	TRBV28	TRBJ1-5	.
TGTGCCAGCAGCTTTCCAAACTATGGCTACACCTTC	CASSFPNYGYTF	.	TRBV7-9	TRBJ1-2	.
TGTGCCAGCAGCTTGGCCCTGTTAGGAGGAGGTGGCTACACCTTC	CASSLALLGGGGYTF	.	TRBV5-8	TRBJ1-2	.
TGTGCCAGCTCACGCACAGACAATAACTATGGCTACACCTTC	CASSRTDNNYGYTF	.	TRBV18	TRBJ1-2	.
TGTGCCAGCAGCTTACAGGCCGTCAATCAGCCCCAGCATTTT	CASSLQAVNQPQHF	.	TRBV7-2	TRBJ1-5	.
TGTGCCAGCACACTAGCGGGGGAAGTAGATACGCAGTATTTT	CASTLAGEVDTQYF	TRBD2	TRBV3-1/TRBV3-2	TRBJ2-3	.
TGTGCCAGCAGCATAGAAGCGGGGGAGACCTACGAGCAGTACTTC	CASSIEAGETYEQYF	TRBD2	TRBV11-2	TRBJ2-7	.
TGCGCCAGCAGCTTGGAGGGCGGGGGGCTCTACAATGAGCAGTTCTTC	CASSLEGGGLYNEQFF	TRBD2	TRBV5-1	TRBJ2-1	.
TGTGCCAGCAGCTCCTGGGGGACAGGGAGCTACGAGCAGTACTTC	CASSSWGTGSYEQYF	TRBD1	TRBV11-2	TRBJ2-7	few
TGTGCCAGCAGCTTGACTAGCGGATCACTTGAGACCCAGTACTTC	CASSLTSGSLETQYF	TRBD2	TRBV11-2	TRBJ2-5	.
TGTGCCAGCAGCTACCGACAGGGGCCTTACGAGCAGTACTTC	CASSYRQGPYEQYF	TRBD1	TRBV7-2	TRBJ2-7	once
TGTGCCAGCAGTTTTCAGGGGATTAGCAATCAGCCCCAGCATTTT	CASSFQGISNQPQHF	.	TRBV28	TRBJ1-5	.
TGTGCCAGCTGGGGGGACAGCTCTGGAAACACCATATATTTT	CASWGDSSGNTIYF	TRBD1	TRBV11-2	TRBJ1-3	.
TGTGCCAGCAGTGAATTTCAGGTTTCCAATCAGCCCCAGCATTTT	CASSEFQVSNQPQHF	.	TRBV2	TRBJ1-5	.
TGTGCCAGCAGTGCCCAGGACTACAATGAGCAGTTCTTC	CASSAQDYNEQFF	.	TRBV2	TRBJ2-1	once
TGTGCCACCAGCAGCCGACGCGGGGGGGCCCTAGAGACCCAGTACTTC	CATSSRRGGALETQYF	TRBD2	TRBV15	TRBJ2-5	.
TGTGCCAGCAGTTTGCGATCGGGGTCCCTCCACTTT	CASSLRSGSLHF	.	TRBV12-3/TRBV12-4	TRBJ1-6	.
TGTGCCAGCAGGTCGACCGGGACACCTTACTCCTACGAGCAGTACTTC	CASRSTGTPYSYEQYF	.	TRBV27	TRBJ2-7	.
TGTGCCAGTAGTCCCCTTAGGAGGGGGGGGAATGAGCAGTTCTTC	CASSPLRRGGNEQFF	.	TRBV19	TRBJ2-1	.
TGTGCCAGCGGGCGACGACAGGGATCCTACGAGCAGTACTTC	CASGRRQGSYEQYF	TRBD1	TRBV6-5	TRBJ2-7	.
TGTGCCAGCAGCCCGCGACAGGGGGCCGCCCAAAACTATGGCTACACCTTC	CASSPRQGAAQNYGYTF	.	TRBV21-1	TRBJ1-2	.
TGTGCCTGGGCAGGGGCGGGCAATCAGCCCCAGCATTTT	CAWAGAGNQPQHF	.	TRBV30	TRBJ1-5	.
TGTGCCATCAGTGAGTCGCCGGGCAGGGGTAGCAATCAGCCCCAGCATTTT	CAISESPGRGSNQPQHF	.	TRBV10-3	TRBJ1-5	.